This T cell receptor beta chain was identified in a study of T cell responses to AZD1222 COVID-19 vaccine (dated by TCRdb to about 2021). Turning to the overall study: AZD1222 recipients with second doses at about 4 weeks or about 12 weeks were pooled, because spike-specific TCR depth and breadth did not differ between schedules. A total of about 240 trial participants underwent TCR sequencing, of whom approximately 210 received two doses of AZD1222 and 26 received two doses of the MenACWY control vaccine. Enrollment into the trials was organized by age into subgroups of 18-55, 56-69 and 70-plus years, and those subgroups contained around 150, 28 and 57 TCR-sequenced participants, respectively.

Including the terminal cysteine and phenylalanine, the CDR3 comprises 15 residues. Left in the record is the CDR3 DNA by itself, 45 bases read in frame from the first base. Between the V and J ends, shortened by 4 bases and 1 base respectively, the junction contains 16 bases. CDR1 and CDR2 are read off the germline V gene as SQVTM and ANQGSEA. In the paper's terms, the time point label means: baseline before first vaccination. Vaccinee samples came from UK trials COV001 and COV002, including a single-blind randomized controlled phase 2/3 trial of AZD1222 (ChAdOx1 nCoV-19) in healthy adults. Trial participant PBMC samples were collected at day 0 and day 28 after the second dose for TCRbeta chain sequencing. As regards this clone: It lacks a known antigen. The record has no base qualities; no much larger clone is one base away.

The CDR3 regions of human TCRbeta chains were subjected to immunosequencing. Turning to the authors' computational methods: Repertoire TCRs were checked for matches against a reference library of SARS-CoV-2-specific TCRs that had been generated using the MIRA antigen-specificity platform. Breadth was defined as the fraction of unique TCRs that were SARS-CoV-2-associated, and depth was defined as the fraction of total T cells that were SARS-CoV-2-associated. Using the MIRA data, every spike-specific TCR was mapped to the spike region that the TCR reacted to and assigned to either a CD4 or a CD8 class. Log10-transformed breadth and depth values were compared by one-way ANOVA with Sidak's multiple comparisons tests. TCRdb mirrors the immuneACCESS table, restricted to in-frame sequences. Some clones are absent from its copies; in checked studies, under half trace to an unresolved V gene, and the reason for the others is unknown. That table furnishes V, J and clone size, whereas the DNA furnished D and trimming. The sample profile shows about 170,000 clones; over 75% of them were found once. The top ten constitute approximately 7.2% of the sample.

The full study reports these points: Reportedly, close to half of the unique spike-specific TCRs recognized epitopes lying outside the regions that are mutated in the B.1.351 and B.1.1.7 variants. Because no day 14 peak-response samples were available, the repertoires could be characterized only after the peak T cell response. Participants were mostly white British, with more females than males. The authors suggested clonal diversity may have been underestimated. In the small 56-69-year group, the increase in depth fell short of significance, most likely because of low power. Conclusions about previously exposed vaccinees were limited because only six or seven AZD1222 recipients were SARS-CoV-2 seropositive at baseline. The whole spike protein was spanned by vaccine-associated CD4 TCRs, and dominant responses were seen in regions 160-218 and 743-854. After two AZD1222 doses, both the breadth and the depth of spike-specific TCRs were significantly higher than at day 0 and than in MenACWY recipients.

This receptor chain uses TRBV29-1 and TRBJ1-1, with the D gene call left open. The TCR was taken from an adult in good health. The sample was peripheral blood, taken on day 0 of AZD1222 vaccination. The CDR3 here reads CSVGHVVARNTEAFF. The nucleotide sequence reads TGCAGCGTTGGCCACGTGGTGGCGAGGAACACTGAAGCTTTCTTT. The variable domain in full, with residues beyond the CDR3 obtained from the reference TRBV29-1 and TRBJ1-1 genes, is SAVISQKPSRDICQRGTSLTIQCQVDSQVTMMFWYRQQPGQSLTLIATANQGSEATYESGFVIDKFPISRPNLTFSTLTVSNMSPEDSSIYLCSVGHVVARNTEAFFGQGTRLTVV.